This is a list of T cell receptor beta chains from one sample in a study of T-cell reconstitution after alpha-beta-depleted transplantation in children. TCRdb redid the calling of the PCR reads with MiXCR, one entry per CDR3 protein. The sample contains under 250,000 distinct CDR3 sequences, under 20% of which appear only once. The sample here was PBMCs, mostly from graft donor cells, taken 360 days after TCRalphabeta/CD19-depleted stem cell transplant. The source is a male patient under 10 years old who had a stem cell transplant for acute lymphoblastic leukemia, so the T cells may come from the graft donor. The CDR3 runs from the conserved cysteine through the conserved F or W. The order of the fields is J gene, V gene, D gene, clone size, CDR3 DNA, CDR3 protein. A D gene is named only where the DNA matches it firmly. Part of the rows lack a size; the others show once, few, many or a class for expanded clones.

J: TRBJ2-2
V: TRBV5-1
D: TRBD2
size: NA
DNA: TGCGCCAGCAGCTTGGTTAGTAGCGGGGGACCCACCGGGGAGCTGTTTTTT
CDR3: CASSLVSSGGPTGELFF

J: TRBJ2-7
V: TRBV6-2/TRBV6-3
D: NA
size: once
DNA: TGTGCCAGCAGTTACTCCGGCTTTAGGGGCGCTTTCTACGAGCAGTACTTC
CDR3: CASSYSGFRGAFYEQYF

J: TRBJ2-2
V: TRBV27
D: TRBD1
size: NA
DNA: TGTGCCAGCAGTTTTGGGACAGGGGTTACCGGGGAGCTGTTTTTT
CDR3: CASSFGTGVTGELFF

J: TRBJ1-5
V: TRBV28
D: NA
size: few
DNA: TGTGCCAGCAGTTCGAGTCAGCCCCAGCATTTT
CDR3: CASSSSQPQHF

J: TRBJ2-1
V: TRBV10-1
D: TRBD2
size: NA
DNA: TGCGCCAGCAGTGAGACTAGCGGGGGGAACAATGAGCAGTTCTTC
CDR3: CASSETSGGNNEQFF

J: TRBJ2-5
V: TRBV4-3
D: TRBD2
size: few
DNA: TGCGCCAGCAGCCCGGAGCGGGGGGGCCCCCAGTACTTC
CDR3: CASSPERGGPQYF

J: TRBJ2-3
V: TRBV4-2
D: TRBD2
size: NA
DNA: TGTGCCAGCAGCCAAGATAGCGGGGCGACCTCTCCCTGGCCGCAGTATTTT
CDR3: CASSQDSGATSPWPQYF

J: TRBJ1-2
V: TRBV20-1
D: TRBD1
size: few
DNA: TGCAGTGCCAGGGGGTACTACACCTTC
CDR3: CSARGYYTF

J: TRBJ1-1
V: TRBV11-1
D: TRBD1
size: NA
DNA: TGTGCCAGCAGGCTCATCCGGGACAGGGACACTGAAGCTTTCTTT
CDR3: CASRLIRDRDTEAFF

J: TRBJ1-2
V: TRBV4-2
D: NA
size: NA
DNA: TGTGCCAGCAGCCAAGATCAACACAAAAACTATGGCTACACCTTC
CDR3: CASSQDQHKNYGYTF

J: TRBJ2-1
V: TRBV11-2
D: NA
size: few
DNA: TGTGCCAGCAGCTTAGCATCTCATGAGCAGTTCTTC
CDR3: CASSLASHEQFF

J: TRBJ2-5
V: TRBV4-1
D: NA
size: many
DNA: TGCGCCAGCAGCCAAGACTTTCGAGTGGAAGAGACCCAGTACTTC
CDR3: CASSQDFRVEETQYF

J: TRBJ2-3
V: TRBV5-1
D: TRBD1
size: NA
DNA: TGCGCCAGCAGCTTTGGACTTGCAGGGGGCCTCGGCACAGATACGCAGTATTTT
CDR3: CASSFGLAGGLGTDTQYF

J: TRBJ2-7
V: TRBV11-1
D: TRBD2
size: NA
DNA: TGTGCCAGCAGCATTCTTCCCAATCTAGCGGGGCGGGGTCGCTACGAGCAGTACTTC
CDR3: CASSILPNLAGRGRYEQYF

J: TRBJ1-4
V: TRBV29-1
D: NA
size: few
DNA: TGCAGCGCCCCGGACAGCTCAACTAATGAAAAACTGTTTTTT
CDR3: CSAPDSSTNEKLFF

J: TRBJ2-3
V: TRBV6-1
D: NA
size: NA
DNA: TGTGCCAGCCCTGGGACTTCCACAGATACGCAGTATTTT
CDR3: CASPGTSTDTQYF

J: TRBJ2-7
V: TRBV7-2
D: TRBD1
size: NA
DNA: TGTGCCAGCAGTCGAACAGGGGGCATCTCCTACGAGCAGTACTTC
CDR3: CASSRTGGISYEQYF

J: TRBJ2-1
V: TRBV29-1
D: TRBD2
size: many
DNA: TGCAGCGCTCAACTAGCGGGGCTGTACAATGAGCAGTTCTTC
CDR3: CSAQLAGLYNEQFF

J: TRBJ2-7
V: TRBV7-6
D: NA
size: NA
DNA: TGTGCCAGCAGCTTAGTCGCCGGGGGCTCCTACGAGCAGTACTTC
CDR3: CASSLVAGGSYEQYF

J: TRBJ2-1
V: TRBV5-1
D: TRBD1
size: once
DNA: TGCGCCAGCAGCTTCGGGACAGATCACTACAATGAGCAGTTCTTC
CDR3: CASSFGTDHYNEQFF

J: TRBJ2-7
V: TRBV5-4
D: NA
size: few
DNA: TGTGCCAGCAGCTCTGTGGGGCGGAGACTAGAGCAGTACTTC
CDR3: CASSSVGRRLEQYF

J: TRBJ1-1
V: TRBV20-1
D: NA
size: NA
DNA: TGCAGTGCTAGACCGGAGTCGGCGAACACTGAAGCTTTCTTT
CDR3: CSARPESANTEAFF

J: TRBJ2-1
V: TRBV6-2/TRBV6-3
D: NA
size: few
DNA: TGTGCCAGCACGAGCCTTAGGGGGCTAGCGTATGAGCAGTTCTTC
CDR3: CASTSLRGLAYEQFF

J: TRBJ1-2
V: TRBV20-1
D: TRBD1
size: many
DNA: TGCAGTGCTAGCGTGGGACAGGGGGCCTATGGCTACACCTTC
CDR3: CSASVGQGAYGYTF

J: TRBJ1-2
V: TRBV5-1
D: NA
size: few
DNA: TGCGCCAGCAGCTTATCATCAGGGAGGAAGGATGTCTATGGCTACACCTTC
CDR3: CASSLSSGRKDVYGYTF

J: TRBJ2-7
V: TRBV18
D: NA
size: few
DNA: TGTGCCAGCTCACCAAGTAGTAAGTACGAGCAGTACTTC
CDR3: CASSPSSKYEQYF

J: TRBJ1-1
V: TRBV7-4
D: TRBD1
size: few
DNA: TGTGCCAGCAGCATTGACAGGGGCCGAACTGAAGCTTTCTTT
CDR3: CASSIDRGRTEAFF

J: TRBJ1-1
V: TRBV7-9
D: NA
size: NA
DNA: TGTGCCAGCAGCTTACAGGGGAGTTTGAACACTGAAGCTTTCTTT
CDR3: CASSLQGSLNTEAFF

J: TRBJ2-1
V: TRBV27
D: NA
size: NA
DNA: TGTGCCAGCAGCAGAGGGGGGGCCTATGAGCAGTTCTTC
CDR3: CASSRGGAYEQFF

J: TRBJ2-1
V: TRBV4-3
D: TRBD1
size: NA
DNA: TGCGCCAGCAGCCAAGATGTGGGACAGGGGGACAATGAGCAGTTCTTC
CDR3: CASSQDVGQGDNEQFF

J: TRBJ1-6
V: TRBV6-1
D: TRBD1
size: NA
DNA: TGTGCCAGCAGAAAAGAGGGGGCTAATTCACCCCTCCACTTT
CDR3: CASRKEGANSPLHF

J: TRBJ2-3
V: TRBV7-9
D: NA
size: NA
DNA: TGTGCCAGCAGCTTAGATGCAGATACGCAGTATTTT
CDR3: CASSLDADTQYF

J: TRBJ2-3
V: TRBV20-1
D: TRBD2
size: NA
DNA: TGCAGTGCAACCCCTGCTAGCGGAGCAGATACGCAGTATTTT
CDR3: CSATPASGADTQYF

J: TRBJ2-7
V: TRBV6-2/TRBV6-3
D: NA
size: NA
DNA: TGTGCCAGCAGTTACCCCTACTACGAGCAGTACTTC
CDR3: CASSYPYYEQYF

J: TRBJ1-4
V: TRBV20-1
D: NA
size: few
DNA: TGCAGTGCTAGCGTAACAGGGCTCGGAGGAGCAACTAATGAAAAACTGTTTTTT
CDR3: CSASVTGLGGATNEKLFF

J: TRBJ2-1
V: TRBV15
D: TRBD2
size: few
DNA: TGTGCCACCAGCAGAGATGGTCGGAGCGGGGCTCTCAATGAGCAGTTCTTC
CDR3: CATSRDGRSGALNEQFF

J: TRBJ2-3
V: TRBV27
D: TRBD2
size: NA
DNA: TGTGCCAGCAGTAGGTGGGGGGGGAGCACAGATACGCAGTATTTT
CDR3: CASSRWGGSTDTQYF

J: TRBJ1-1
V: TRBV5-1
D: NA
size: NA
DNA: TGCGCCAGCAGTAATAGGGGACGGCAGTCTGAAGCTTTCTTT
CDR3: CASSNRGRQSEAFF

J: TRBJ2-2
V: TRBV12-3/TRBV12-4
D: TRBD2
size: NA
DNA: TGTGCCAGCAGTTTCTCGCGGGGGGGTACCGGGGAGCTGTTTTTT
CDR3: CASSFSRGGTGELFF

J: TRBJ2-7
V: TRBV7-2
D: TRBD2
size: many
DNA: TGTGCCAGCAGCAACCTAGCGGGTTACTACGAGCAGTACTTC
CDR3: CASSNLAGYYEQYF

J: TRBJ2-2
V: TRBV5-1
D: TRBD1
size: NA
DNA: TGCGCCAGCAGCGTAGGAGGGACAGGGAACACCGGGGAGCTGTTTTTT
CDR3: CASSVGGTGNTGELFF

J: TRBJ1-1
V: TRBV7-9
D: NA
size: few
DNA: TGTGCCAGCAGCGCGCCACAGGGCTCAGGAACTGAAGCTTTCTTT
CDR3: CASSAPQGSGTEAFF

J: TRBJ2-5
V: TRBV4-2
D: NA
size: NA
DNA: TGTGCCAGCAGCCAAGGTGCTACCTTCCAAGAGACCCAGTACTTC
CDR3: CASSQGATFQETQYF

J: TRBJ1-1
V: TRBV5-1
D: TRBD1
size: many
DNA: TGCGCCAGCAGCGGGACAGGTCTGACTGAAGCTTTCTTT
CDR3: CASSGTGLTEAFF

J: TRBJ1-1
V: TRBV4-2
D: TRBD1
size: few
DNA: TGTGCCAGCAGCCACCCGGGACAGGGTGACACTGAAGCTTTCTTT
CDR3: CASSHPGQGDTEAFF

J: TRBJ1-2
V: TRBV21-1
D: NA
size: few
DNA: TGTGCCAGCCCCCGAACAGGGATGAGAAATGGCTACACCTTC
CDR3: CASPRTGMRNGYTF

J: TRBJ2-5
V: TRBV27
D: TRBD1
size: NA
DNA: TGTGCCAGCAGCCCCACAGGGGGAGGAGAGACCCAGTACTTC
CDR3: CASSPTGGGETQYF

J: TRBJ2-7
V: TRBV7-6
D: NA
size: few
DNA: TGTGCCAGCAGCGAGATACTAGCCGAGCAGTACTTC
CDR3: CASSEILAEQYF

J: TRBJ2-2
V: TRBV5-6
D: NA
size: few
DNA: TGTGCCAGCAGCCGGACGAACACCGGGGAGCTGTTTTTT
CDR3: CASSRTNTGELFF

J: TRBJ2-2
V: TRBV7-2
D: TRBD2
size: NA
DNA: TGTGCCAGCAGCGCCGGGGCGGGAGGTATTAGCACCGGGGAGCTGTTTTTT
CDR3: CASSAGAGGISTGELFF

J: TRBJ2-7
V: TRBV5-1
D: NA
size: NA
DNA: TGCGCCAGCAGCTGGAAGGTAGGGGACGAGCAGTACTTC
CDR3: CASSWKVGDEQYF

J: TRBJ2-7
V: TRBV7-9
D: NA
size: once
DNA: TGTGCCAGCAGATCTAGCGAACACTCCTACGAGCAGTACTTC
CDR3: CASRSSEHSYEQYF

J: TRBJ2-5
V: TRBV10-2
D: TRBD2
size: few
DNA: TGCGCCAGCAGTCGAGCGGGGGGGCCGGAGACCCAGTACTTC
CDR3: CASSRAGGPETQYF

J: TRBJ2-1
V: TRBV7-3
D: TRBD2
size: NA
DNA: TGTGCCAGCAGCTCCCACGGGACTAGCGGGGATGAGCAGTTCTTC
CDR3: CASSSHGTSGDEQFF

J: TRBJ2-7
V: TRBV5-5
D: TRBD1
size: NA
DNA: TGTGCCAGCAGCGCGCAATCTACAGGGGGCGAGCAGTACTTC
CDR3: CASSAQSTGGEQYF

J: TRBJ2-5
V: TRBV6-5
D: TRBD2
size: NA
DNA: TGTGCCAGCAGTTACTTCGGACTAGCGGGGAAAGAGACCCAGTACTTC
CDR3: CASSYFGLAGKETQYF

J: TRBJ1-3
V: TRBV6-5
D: NA
size: few
DNA: TGTGCCAGCAGTTACGGTTCGGGGGGCGGAAACACCATATATTTT
CDR3: CASSYGSGGGNTIYF

J: TRBJ2-7
V: TRBV20-1
D: TRBD1
size: few
DNA: TGCAGTGCTAGAGTACGACGGGACAGCTACGAGCAGTACTTC
CDR3: CSARVRRDSYEQYF